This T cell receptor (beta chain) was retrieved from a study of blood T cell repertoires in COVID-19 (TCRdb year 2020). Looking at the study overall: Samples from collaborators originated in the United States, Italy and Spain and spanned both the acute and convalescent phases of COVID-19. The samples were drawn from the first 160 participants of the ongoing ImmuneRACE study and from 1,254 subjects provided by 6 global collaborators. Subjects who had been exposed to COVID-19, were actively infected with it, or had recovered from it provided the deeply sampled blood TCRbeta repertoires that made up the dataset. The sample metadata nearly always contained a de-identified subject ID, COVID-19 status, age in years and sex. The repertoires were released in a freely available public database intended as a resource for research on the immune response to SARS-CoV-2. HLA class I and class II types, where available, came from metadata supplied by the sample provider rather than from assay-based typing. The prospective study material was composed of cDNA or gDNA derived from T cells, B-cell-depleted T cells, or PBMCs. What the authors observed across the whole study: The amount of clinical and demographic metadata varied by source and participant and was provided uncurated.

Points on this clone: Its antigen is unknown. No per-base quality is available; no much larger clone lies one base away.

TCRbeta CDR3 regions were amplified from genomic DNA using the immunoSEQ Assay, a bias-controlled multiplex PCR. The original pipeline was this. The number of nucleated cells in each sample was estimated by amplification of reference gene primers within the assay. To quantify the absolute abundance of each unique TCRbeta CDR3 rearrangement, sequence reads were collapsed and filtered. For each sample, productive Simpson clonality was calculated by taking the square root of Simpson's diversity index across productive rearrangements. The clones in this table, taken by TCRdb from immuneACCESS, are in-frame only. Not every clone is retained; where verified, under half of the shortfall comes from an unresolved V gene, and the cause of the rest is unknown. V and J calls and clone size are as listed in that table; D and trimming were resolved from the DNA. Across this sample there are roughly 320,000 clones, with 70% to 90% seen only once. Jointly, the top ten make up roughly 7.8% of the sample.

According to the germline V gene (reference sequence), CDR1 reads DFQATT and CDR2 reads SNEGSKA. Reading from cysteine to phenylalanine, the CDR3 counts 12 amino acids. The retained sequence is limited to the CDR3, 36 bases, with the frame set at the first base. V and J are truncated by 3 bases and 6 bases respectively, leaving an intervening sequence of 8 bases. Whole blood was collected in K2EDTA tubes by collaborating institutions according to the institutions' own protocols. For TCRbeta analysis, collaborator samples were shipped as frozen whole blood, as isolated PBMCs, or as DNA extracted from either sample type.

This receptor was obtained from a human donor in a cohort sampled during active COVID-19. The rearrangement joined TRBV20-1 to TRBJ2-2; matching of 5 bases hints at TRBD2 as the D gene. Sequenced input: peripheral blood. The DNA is TGCAGTGCTAGTTCGGGGTCCGGGGAGCTGTTTTTT. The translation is CSASSGSGELFF.